This record concerns one TCR beta chain sequence. This clonotype was observed a few times. Its antigen is currently not known. No much larger clonotype is one base removed from it; base qualities were not supplied. These data come from a study of early T cells in non-severe SARS-CoV-2 infection (dated by TCRdb to the early 2020s). For the wider study: Because TCR sequencing relied on bulk RNA taken from unsorted whole blood, pairing of alpha and beta chains was not possible.

General study outcomes and caveats: Matching against VDJdb was skewed toward anti-spike CD8 responses, likely underestimated virus-specific expansions, and missed private and CD4 specificities.

Set within a cohort of healthcare workers in London, UK, this nested case-control study involved weekly PCR testing of nasopharyngeal swabs along with blood sampling. Healthcare workers were enrolled in the week of the UK lockdown, from 23 to 31 March 2020, and were followed every week for up to about 16 weeks. The V end loses 3 bases and the J end loses 2 bases, and a stretch of 9 bases separates them. Counted from cysteine to phenylalanine, this CDR3 has 14 amino acids. Only the CDR3 part of the read is kept: 42 bases, read in frame from the first base. Via the germline V gene, CDR1 is LGHNA and CDR2 YSLEER. The library was generated by 5' RACE. The sequencing machine was a NextSeq 500. The TCR library protocol attached unique molecular identifiers to individual cDNA molecules to correct for sequencing error and PCR bias. TCR alpha and beta chains were both sequenced, and the abundances of alpha and beta sequences in each sample were closely correlated with each other. The study's processing was this. Decombinator V4 was used to annotate TCR sequences for V gene, J gene and CDR3. TCRs were defined as expanded if a significant change between any two time points was detected under a Poisson model with p below 0.0001. TCR abundances were normalised to the total number of TCRs sequenced in each sample and reported as counts per million. MAIT TCRs were defined by TRAV1-2 paired with TRAJ12, TRAJ20 or TRAJ33, and iNKT TCRs by TRAV10 paired with TRAJ18. VDJdb, accessed 1 November 2021, was searched for CMV, EBV and SARS-CoV-2 annotated TCRs, with TCRs annotated for multiple antigens excluded. TCRdb's own reprocessing of the public reads used fastp at Q25 and MiXCR and kept productive beta chains. A single entry per CDR3 protein holds the most common genes and DNA from its merged rows. The V and J calls were not made by the authors but by TCRdb's processing. The sample table lists about 60,000 distinct CDR3 sequences, around 14% of them with a count of one. The ten largest clonotypes hold about 4.2% of the sample.

The sample consisted of whole blood. This chain joins TRBV4-3 to TRBJ2-3; TRBD2 might be the D gene, on 5 matching bases. The receptor comes from an adult who was a healthcare worker with PCR-confirmed SARS-CoV-2 infection or an uninfected control (not recorded which). The nucleotide sequence is given as TGCGCCAGCAGCCACCTCCGGGACACAGATACGCAGTATTTT. Its protein product is CASSHLRDTDTQYF.